Described below is a single T cell receptor (beta chain) sequence and its context. The clone's antigen remains unknown. Nothing much larger sits one base from this clone, and base qualities are not available. The sample originates from a study of blood T cell repertoires in COVID-19 (dated by TCRdb to 2019 to 2021). For the wider study: The collaborator samples originated in the United States, Italy and Spain and spanned the acute and convalescent phases of COVID-19. Nearly every sample came with metadata listing a de-identified subject ID, COVID-19 status, age in years and sex. The samples were drawn from the first 160 participants of the ongoing ImmuneRACE study and from roughly 1,300 subjects provided by 6 global collaborators. Deeply sampled blood TCRbeta repertoires from subjects exposed to, actively infected with, or recovered from COVID-19 were included in the dataset. The repertoires were released in a freely available public database intended as a resource for research on the immune response to SARS-CoV-2. The prospective study material was composed of cDNA or gDNA derived from T cells, B-cell-depleted T cells, or PBMCs. Where HLA class I and class II types were available, the types were taken from metadata supplied by the sample provider, not from assay-based typing. Results the study describes overall, beyond this receptor: The amount of clinical and demographic metadata varied by source and participant and was provided uncurated.

Whole blood was collected in K2EDTA tubes by collaborating institutions according to the institutions' own protocols. For TCRbeta analysis, collaborators shipped samples as frozen whole blood, isolated PBMCs, or DNA extracted from either of those sample types. TCRbeta CDR3 regions were amplified from genomic DNA using the immunoSEQ Assay, a bias-controlled multiplex PCR. In the paper's pipeline: Nucleated cell counts per sample were estimated from amplification of reference gene primers within the assay. Sequence reads were collapsed and filtered to measure the absolute abundance of every unique TCRbeta CDR3 rearrangement. For each sample, productive Simpson clonality was calculated as the square root of Simpson's diversity index over productive rearrangements. Held by TCRdb, this immuneACCESS table contains in-frame sequences only and omits some clones. Under half of the omission traces to an unresolved V gene where checked; the cause of the rest is unknown. Clonal size and the V and J genes are those of that table, whereas D and trimming came from the DNA. Counted in this sample were 90,000 to 130,000 clones; roughly 86% of them appeared once. The top ten clonotypes cover about 4.5% of the sample.

The V and J ends are trimmed by 2 bases and 4 bases, leaving 12 bases between them. Including the terminal cysteine and phenylalanine, the CDR3 comprises 15 residues. Kept here is only the CDR3 DNA, which spans 45 bases and is read in frame from base 1. The germline V gene gives CDR1 as KGHSH and CDR2 as LQKENI. This TCR derives from a man in his forties with acute or convalescent COVID-19. The chain employs TRBV18 and TRBJ2-1; D gene: possibly TRBD2, on 5 matching bases. The sample comprised peripheral blood. Here the CDR3 is given as CASSPLTKTYNEQFF. The sequenced DNA is TGTGCCAGCTCACCATTGACTAAAACTTACAATGAGCAGTTCTTC.